Below are 32 T cell receptor beta chains sequenced from a single sample in a study of T cells in Graves' hyperthyroidism and ophthalmopathy. Amplification targeted TCR beta CDR3 regions from RNA transcripts. Initially, a first-round RT-PCR of the TCR CDR3 employed the HTBI primer set. In TCRdb, the multiplex PCR reads were re-called with MiXCR into one record per CDR3 protein. The sample includes hundreds of thousands of distinct CDR3 sequences, 14% to 15% of them seen just once. Sequenced sample: blood. These receptors were collected from a man aged 18 to 30 with Graves' ophthalmopathy.

This clonotype was detected ten times or more. The rearrangement uses TRBV7-8 and TRBJ2-1; unclear D gene. Per the germline V gene, CDR1 is SGHVS and CDR2 is FQNEAQ. The CDR3 contains 15 residues. Trimming cost V 0 bases and J 7 bases, with 13 bases left between them. The CDR3 sequence: CASSLARMGWNEQFF. The DNA for the CDR3 is TGTGCCAGCAGCTTAGCAAGGATGGGCTGGAATGAGCAGTTCTTC.

This clonotype was detected ten times or more. The chain is built from TRBV27 and TRBJ2-3; D is uncertain. This CDR3 is 13 amino acids long. The V end lost 3 bases, the J end lost 5 bases, and 9 bases lay between the germline ends. Looked up from germline, CDR1 is MNHEY and CDR2 is SMNVEV (reference sequence). CDR3 in amino acids: CASSFRSIDTQYF. CDR3 bases: TGTGCCAGCAGTTTTCGGAGTATAGATACGCAGTATTTT.

This clonotype has just a few counts. This chain uses TRBV19 with TRBJ2-7; the match to TRBD2 covers 7 bases. From germline, CDR1 is LNHDA and CDR2 SQIVND (reference sequence). The CDR3 runs 14 residues. V lost 3 bases to trimming and J lost 3 bases; unmatched junction nucleotides: 5. Written as DNA, the CDR3 is TGTGCCAGTAGTATGCTTTCGGGAGGCTACGAGCAGTACTTC. Translation: CASSMLSGGYEQYF.

This clonotype was observed a handful of times. The J gene is TRBJ1-1, the V gene TRBV20-1; 9 nucleotides match TRBD1. The CDR3 is 14 residues long. V trimming: 6 bases; J trimming: 7 bases; junction bases outside the gene matches: 12. Looked up from germline, CDR1 is DFQATT and CDR2 is SNEGSKA (reference sequence). The CDR3 reads CSADRTGVKGEAFF. The DNA for the CDR3 is TGCAGTGCAGATAGGACAGGGGTGAAGGGTGAAGCTTTCTTT.

CDR3 region: CASTDLRGTEAFF. The CDR3 DNA follows: TGTGCCAGCACTGACCTCAGGGGCACTGAAGCTTTCTTT. The J gene is TRBJ1-1, the V gene TRBV2; D is possibly TRBD1 (6 bases). The CDR3 totals 13 residues. Trimming shortened V by 7 bases and J by 4 bases, and 13 bases separated the two germline ends. CDR1 and CDR2 (germline): SNHLY, FYNNEI.

Ten or more counts support this clonotype. The chain is built from TRBV6-6 and TRBJ1-2; 7 nucleotides align to TRBD1. V shed 0 bases, J shed 2 bases, and the junction held 3 bases outside the gene matches. Germline V gene lookup returns CDR1 MNHNY and CDR2 SVGAGI (reference sequence). This CDR3 contains 15 residues. This CDR3 is CASSYSPTGNYGYTF. The CDR3 nucleotides read TGTGCCAGCAGTTACTCCCCGACAGGGAACTATGGCTACACCTTC.

This clonotype was seen ten or more times. The chain carries TRBV6-1 and TRBJ1-2; D not certain. V was pared by 7 bases and J by 0 bases, with 12 bases between. The CDR3 totals 14 residues. The germline CDR1 and CDR2 sequences are MNHNS and SASEGT. The DNA of the CDR3 is TGTGCCAGCACCTTGACACCTCCTAACTATGGCTACACCTTC. Its translation: CASTLTPPNYGYTF.

This clonotype was picked up a small number of times. The chain carries TRBV5-5 and TRBJ1-4; no definite D call. CDR1 SGHKS and CDR2 YYEKEE come from the germline V gene (reference sequence). V lost 5 bases to trimming and J lost 5 bases, with 10 bases between them. This CDR3 comprises 13 residues. The CDR3 here is CASRRGGNEKLFF. CDR3 coding DNA: TGTGCCAGCAGACGGGGAGGGAATGAAAAACTGTTTTTT.

This clonotype was observed at least ten times. The gene calls are TRBV2 and TRBJ2-7; D is unclear. The CDR3 consists of 14 residues. Germline CDR1 and CDR2: SNHLY and FYNNEI. Trimming stripped 2 bases from V and 3 bases from J, with 11 bases between. The CDR3 reads CASSESPAGYEQYF. DNA for the CDR3: TGTGCCAGCAGTGAAAGTCCCGCAGGCTACGAGCAGTACTTC. Full variable domain (missing parts from reference TRBV2 and TRBJ2-7): EPEVTQTPSHQVTQMGQEVILRCVPISNHLYFYWYRQILGQKVEFLVSFYNNEISEKSEIFDDQFSVERPDGSNFTLKIRSTKLEDSAMYFCASSESPAGYEQYFGPGTRLTVT.

This clonotype was seen many times. This chain links TRBV12-3 or TRBV12-4 with TRBJ1-2; D is undetermined. The CDR3 runs to 12 residues. V was trimmed by 5 bases and J by 2 bases, leaving 6 bases between them. CDR3 region: CASSNLNYGYTF. The CDR3, as DNA: TGTGCCAGCAGTAACCTCAACTATGGCTACACCTTC.

This clonotype was seen at least ten times. The rearrangement joins TRBV7-3 to TRBJ2-3, with D possibly TRBD2 on 6 matching bases. Trimming removed 1 base from V and 1 base from J, with 12 bases in between. The germline V gene has CDR1 SGHTA and CDR2 FQGTGA. The CDR3 contains 16 residues. CDR3 coding DNA: TGTGCCAGCAGCTTAAGGGCTAGCGACCGCACAGATACGCAGTATTTT. Protein: CASSLRASDRTDTQYF.

The chain carries TRBV3-1 and TRBJ2-1, with TRBD2 matching over 8 bases. The CDR3 consists of 15 residues. The junction had 7 bases not matched to a gene; V was cut back by 0 bases and J by 9 bases. Germline V gene sequence: CDR1 LGHDT, CDR2 YNNKEL (reference sequence). The CDR3 is CASSQDWRGAGEQFF. In DNA form, the CDR3 reads TGTGCCAGCAGCCAAGATTGGCGGGGGGCCGGTGAGCAGTTCTTC.

In its sample, this clonotype was seen many times. The V and J genes are TRBV11-2 and TRBJ1-4; 9 bases match TRBD1. Germline CDR1 reads SGHAT; CDR2 reads FQNNGV. CDR3 length: 14 amino acids. V shed 5 bases and J 6 bases; nucleotides not matched to a gene: 4. CDR3 amino acids: CASSPRQGDEKLFF. The DNA for the CDR3 is TGTGCCAGCAGCCCTAGACAGGGGGATGAAAAACTGTTTTTT.

The sample holds many counts of this clonotype. This chain connects TRBV11-1 to TRBJ2-5; 8 bases map to TRBD2. The CDR3 sequence is 15 residues long. V gave up 2 bases and J gave up 4 bases; unmatched junction bases: 6. Per germline, CDR1 SGHAT and CDR2 FQDESV (reference sequence). The CDR3 here is CASSLLGRAAETQYF. CDR3 sequence (DNA): TGTGCCAGCAGCTTACTCGGGAGGGCCGCAGAGACCCAGTACTTC.

This clonotype was recorded many times. J is TRBJ2-7 and V is TRBV20-1; possible D gene TRBD2, 6 bases. The CDR3 extends over 14 amino acids. With 6 bases removed from V and 3 bases from J, the gap between germline ends came to 18 bases. Germline loops: CDR1 DFQATT, CDR2 SNEGSKA (reference sequence). The CDR3 DNA sequence: TGCAGTGCCCGTCGGCCACTAGCTGTCTACGAGCAGTACTTC. This encodes CSARRPLAVYEQYF.

This clonotype was seen repeatedly, ten times or more. The rearrangement uses TRBV13 and TRBJ1-2; possible D gene TRBD1, 6 bases. In germline, CDR1 is PRHDT, CDR2 FYEKMQ (reference sequence). This CDR3 is built from 13 residues. V was cut by 2 bases and J by 4 bases, with 8 bases left in between. CDR3 in amino acids: CASSLPGVYGYTF. As DNA, the CDR3 is TGTGCCAGCAGCTTACCAGGGGTCTATGGCTACACCTTC.

The chain joins TRBV19 to TRBJ1-5, with no clear D. CDR3 size: 16 residues. Trimming removed 0 bases from V and 5 bases from J, with 14 bases in between. CDR1 is LNHDA, CDR2 SQIVND, per germline (reference sequence). The CDR3 DNA follows: TGTGCCAGTAGTATAGATCGACCCAGGCCTGATCAGCCCCAGCATTTT. Protein: CASSIDRPRPDQPQHF.

Ten or more counts support this clonotype. In DNA form, the CDR3 reads TGTGCCAGCAGCTTAGGTACAGGGGGCCTTGATGAGCAGTTCTTC. Protein: CASSLGTGGLDEQFF. V and J are TRBV11-3 and TRBJ2-1; the match to TRBD1 covers 9 bases. Per germline, CDR1 SGHNT and CDR2 YENEEA. The CDR3 is 15 amino acids. Trimming took 1 base from V and 8 from J; bases not matched to a gene: 6. Full variable domain (missing parts from reference TRBV11-3 and TRBJ2-1): EAGVVQSPRYKIIEKKQPVAFWCNPISGHNTLYWYLQNLGQGPELLIRYENEEAVDDSQLPKDRFSAERLKGVDSTLKIQPAELGDSAVYLCASSLGTGGLDEQFFGPGTRLTVL.

This clonotype was counted at least ten times. V is TRBV11-3 and J is TRBJ2-1, with D hard to call. V was pared by 4 bases and J by 9 bases, with 13 bases between. The CDR3 length is 13 residues. Germline V gene data show CDR1 as SGHNT and CDR2 as YENEEA. The CDR3 nucleotides are TGTGCCAGCAGCTACCACTCAGGCCCTGAGCAGTTCTTC. This translates into CASSYHSGPEQFF.

This clonotype was seen only a few times. The chain combines TRBV7-9 with TRBJ2-1; D is perhaps TRBD1 (6 bases). The V gene lost 5 bases and the J gene lost 9 bases, with 14 bases spanning the gap. This CDR3 has 13 residues. Germline CDR1 is SEHNR and CDR2 is FQNEAQ (reference sequence). The CDR3 sequence: CASSPLGGGEQFF. The CDR3 nucleotides read TGTGCCAGCAGCCCCCTTGGGGGCGGTGAGCAGTTCTTC. The full variable domain, completed using reference TRBV7-9 and TRBJ2-1, is DTGVSQNPRHKITKRGQNVTFRCDPISEHNRLYWYRQTLGQGPEFLTYFQNEAQLEKSRLLSDRFSAERPKGSFSTLEIQRTEQGDSAMYLCASSPLGGGEQFFGPGTRLTVL.

This clonotype has ten or more counts. This rearrangement joins TRBV20-1 to TRBJ2-7; D gene ambiguous. The V gene's germline CDR1 is DFQATT and CDR2 SNEGSKA (reference sequence). Trimming cost V 3 bases and J 0 bases, with 9 bases left between them. The CDR3 runs to 13 residues. The CDR3 DNA reads as TGCAGTGCTAGTAGTGGCAGCTCCTACGAGCAGTACTTC. This gives the protein CSASSGSSYEQYF.

The sample holds many counts of this clonotype. The rearrangement joins TRBV24-1 to TRBJ1-1, with D possibly being TRBD1 (6 bases). Germline V CDR1 and CDR2: KGHDR, SFDVKD. Trimming took 10 bases from V and 1 from J, leaving 9 bases between them. The CDR3 consists of 12 residues. The CDR3 loop reads CATGGPNTEAFF. For the CDR3, the DNA is TGTGCCACGGGGGGCCCGAACACTGAAGCTTTCTTT.

The chain is built from TRBV6-1 and TRBJ2-5; a possible D gene is TRBD2 (6 bases). Germline V CDR1 and CDR2: MNHNS, SASEGT. V lost 2 bases to trimming and J lost 5 bases, with 12 bases between them. The CDR3 length is 14 residues. Written as DNA, the CDR3 is TGTGCCAGCAGTGAAAATCTCCGGGGGGAGACCCAGTACTTC. Its protein is CASSENLRGETQYF.

This sequence joins TRBV19 and TRBJ2-1, with D possibly matching TRBD2 (7 bases). CDR1 and CDR2 (germline): LNHDA, SQIVND (reference sequence). The CDR3 totals 15 residues. The V end lost 6 bases, the J end lost 5 bases, and 17 bases lay between the germline ends. The CDR3 DNA reads TGTGCCAGTAGGAGGGGGGGCTCTTTCCACAATGAGCAGTTCTTC. Protein sequence: CASRRGGSFHNEQFF.

This clonotype was found many times. The rearrangement uses TRBV5-1 and TRBJ1-1; unclear D gene. V was trimmed by 7 bases and J by 1 base, leaving 14 bases between them. Germline values: CDR1 SGHRS, CDR2 YFSETQ. The CDR3 has 14 residues. CDR3 loop: CASRWTVTNTEAFF. The CDR3 nucleotides are TGCGCCAGCCGCTGGACCGTGACGAACACTGAAGCTTTCTTT.

This clonotype was seen at least ten times. The rearrangement joins TRBV5-5 to TRBJ2-5; a possible D gene is TRBD2 (6 bases). Trimming shortened V by 9 bases and J by 1 base, and 16 bases separated the two germline ends. The germline gives CDR1 SGHKS, CDR2 YYEKEE (reference sequence). CDR3 length: 14 residues. CDR3 nucleotide sequence: TGTGCCACCCACCCTGAACTAGCCCAAGAGACCCAGTACTTC. It codes for CATHPELAQETQYF.

This clonotype appeared many times. The chain carries TRBV6-2 or TRBV6-3 and TRBJ1-2; maybe TRBD1 (5 bases). CDR1 and CDR2 (germline): MNHEY, SVGEGT. V was trimmed by 2 bases and J by 4 bases, leaving 8 bases between them. CDR3 length equals 13 residues. DNA for the CDR3: TGTGCCAGCAGTTACCGGGACGCCTATGGCTACACCTTC. Translating gives CASSYRDAYGYTF.

This clonotype has a count of ten or more. The rearrangement links TRBV5-1 to TRBJ1-1; a possible D gene is TRBD1 (5 bases). The V end was cut by 2 bases, the J end by 0 bases, with 14 bases between. Germline CDR1 reads SGHRS; CDR2 reads YFSETQ. The CDR3 covers 16 residues. The CDR3 DNA reads as TGCGCCAGCAGCTTTATGGAGGGACCGATGAACACTGAAGCTTTCTTT. Amino acid sequence: CASSFMEGPMNTEAFF.

This clonotype was recorded at least ten times. The rearrangement uses TRBV11-2 and TRBJ2-7; no firm D call. Trimming took 1 base from V and 0 from J, leaving 7 bases between them. This CDR3 contains 14 residues. Germline-derived CDR1 and CDR2 are SGHAT and FQNNGV. The DNA of the CDR3 is TGTGCCAGCAGCTTAGTGCGACGCTCCTACGAGCAGTACTTC. This translates into CASSLVRRSYEQYF.

This clonotype was counted many times. The chain links TRBV2 to TRBJ1-2; D gene unclear. The CDR3 is made up of 15 amino acids. Trimming left V 3 bases short and J 8 bases short, with 19 bases between. The germline gives CDR1 SNHLY, CDR2 FYNNEI. CDR3: CASSDEGRSLPGYTF. The CDR3 DNA is TGTGCCAGCAGTGATGAGGGCAGGAGCCTCCCCGGCTACACCTTC. Variable domain in full (rest from reference TRBV2 and TRBJ1-2): EPEVTQTPSHQVTQMGQEVILRCVPISNHLYFYWYRQILGQKVEFLVSFYNNEISEKSEIFDDQFSVERPDGSNFTLKIRSTKLEDSAMYFCASSDEGRSLPGYTFGSGTRLTVV.

This clonotype was observed a few times. At one boundary the junction diverges from the germline segment, which might be a read error. The rearrangement links TRBV7-7 to TRBJ1-4; tentative D call: TRBD1 (6 bases). Germline-derived CDR1 and CDR2 are SSHAT and FNYEAQ (reference sequence). The CDR3 is 15 residues long. The DNA of the CDR3 is TGTGCTAGCAGCTTAGGAAGGGGGGTCGGTGAAAAACTGTTTTTT. Amino acid sequence: CASSLGRGVGEKLFF.

This sequence joins TRBV11-3 and TRBJ2-7, with D hard to call. The germline CDR1 and CDR2 sequences are SGHNT and YENEEA. V shed 5 bases and J shed 4 bases, with 12 bases lying between them. The CDR3 has 13 amino acids. Here the CDR3 reads CASSPETTYEQYF. CDR3 nucleotide sequence: TGTGCCAGCAGCCCCGAGACAACATACGAGCAGTACTTC.